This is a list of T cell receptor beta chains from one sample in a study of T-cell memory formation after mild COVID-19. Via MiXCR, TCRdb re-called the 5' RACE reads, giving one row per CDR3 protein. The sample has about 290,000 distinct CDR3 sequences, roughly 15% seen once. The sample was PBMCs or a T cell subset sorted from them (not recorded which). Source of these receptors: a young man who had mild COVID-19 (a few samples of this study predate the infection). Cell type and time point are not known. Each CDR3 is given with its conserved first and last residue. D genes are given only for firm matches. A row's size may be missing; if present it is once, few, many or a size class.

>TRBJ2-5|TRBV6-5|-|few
TGTGCCACCAGTGCAGGCTTGGAGACCCAGTACTTC
CATSAGLETQYF
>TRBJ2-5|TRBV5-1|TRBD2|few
TGCGCCACCGCGGGGGAAGGTCCCCAAGAGACCCAGTACTTC
CATAGEGPQETQYF
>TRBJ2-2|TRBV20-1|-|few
TGCAGTGCTAGAGTCGTCGACACCGGGGAGCTGTTTTTT
CSARVVDTGELFF
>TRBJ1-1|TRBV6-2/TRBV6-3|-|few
TGTGCCAGCAGTTACTCCGGGGGGCGAAGTCCTTTCTTT
CASSYSGGRSPFF
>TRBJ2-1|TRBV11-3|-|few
TGTGCCAGCAGCTTTCGATCAGGGCCATACAATGAGCAGTTCTTC
CASSFRSGPYNEQFF
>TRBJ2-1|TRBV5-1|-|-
TGCGCCAGCAGCTTGGAGGGGTTGTACAATGAGCAGTTCTTC
CASSLEGLYNEQFF
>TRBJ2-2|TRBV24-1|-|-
TGTGCCACCAGTGATGGGGGGTTCGGCACCGGGGAGCTGTTTTTT
CATSDGGFGTGELFF
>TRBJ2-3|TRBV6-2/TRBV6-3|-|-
TGTGCCAGCAGTTACGGGGCGGGGGCCCGTCAAGGAACGCAGTATTTT
CASSYGAGARQGTQYF
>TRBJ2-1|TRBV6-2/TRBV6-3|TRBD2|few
TGTGCCAGCAGAACCGGGACTAGCGGATCCAATGAGCAGTTCTTC
CASRTGTSGSNEQFF
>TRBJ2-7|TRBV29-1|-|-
TGCAGCGGTGGCCGGAGTTCCTACGAGCAGTACTTC
CSGGRSSYEQYF
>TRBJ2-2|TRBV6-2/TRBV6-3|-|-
TGTGCCAGCAGCCGCCTCGCCGGGGAGCTGTTTTTT
CASSRLAGELFF
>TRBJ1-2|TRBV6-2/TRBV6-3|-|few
TGTGCCAGCAGTTGGGCGAGGGGCTACACCTTC
CASSWARGYTF
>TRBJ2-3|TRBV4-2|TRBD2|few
TGTGCCAGCAGCCCCCACCCCTCGACTAGCGGGGGGGCAGATACGCAGTATTTT
CASSPHPSTSGGADTQYF
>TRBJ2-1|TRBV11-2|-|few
TGTGCCAGCAGCTTATTTACTTCCTACAATGAGCAGTTCTTC
CASSLFTSYNEQFF
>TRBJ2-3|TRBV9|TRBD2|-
TGTGCCAGCAGCGTACTAGCGGGGGCCGTAGATACGCAGTATTTT
CASSVLAGAVDTQYF
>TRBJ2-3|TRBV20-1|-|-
TGCAGTGCAGGGGGGGGAGTAGAGGCCACAGATACGCAGTATTTT
CSAGGGVEATDTQYF
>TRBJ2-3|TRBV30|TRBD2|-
TGTGCCTGGAGGCTAGCGGGGGGAGGGGATACGCAGTATTTT
CAWRLAGGGDTQYF
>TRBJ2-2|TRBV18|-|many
TGTGCCAGCTCACCAGGGTACACCGGGGAGCTGTTTTTT
CASSPGYTGELFF
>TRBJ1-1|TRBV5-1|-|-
TGCGCCAGCAGCCCAGCGCTGACGGGGGGCACTGAAGCTTTCTTT
CASSPALTGGTEAFF
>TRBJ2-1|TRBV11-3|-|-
TGTGCCAGCAGCTCAGGCGGAGTGTCGTCCTACAATGAGCAGTTCTTC
CASSSGGVSSYNEQFF
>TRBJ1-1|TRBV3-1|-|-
TGTGCCAGCAGCCAAGCGTCACAGACGAACACTGAAGCTTTCTTT
CASSQASQTNTEAFF
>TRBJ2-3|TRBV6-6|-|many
TGTGCCAGCAGACTTAGCGGCACCGGCGCAGATACGCAGTATTTT
CASRLSGTGADTQYF